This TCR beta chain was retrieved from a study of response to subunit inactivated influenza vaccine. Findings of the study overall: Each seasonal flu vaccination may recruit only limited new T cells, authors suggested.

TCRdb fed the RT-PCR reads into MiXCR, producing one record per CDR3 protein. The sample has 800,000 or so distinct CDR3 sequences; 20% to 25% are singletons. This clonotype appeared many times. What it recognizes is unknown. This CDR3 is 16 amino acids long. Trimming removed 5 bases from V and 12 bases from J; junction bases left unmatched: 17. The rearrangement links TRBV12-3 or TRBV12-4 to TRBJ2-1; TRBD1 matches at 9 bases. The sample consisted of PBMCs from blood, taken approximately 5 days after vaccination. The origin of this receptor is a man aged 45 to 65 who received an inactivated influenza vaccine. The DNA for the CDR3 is TGTGCCAGCAGTGAGCCGGGACAGGGTGTGGCGGTGCGGCAGTTCTTC. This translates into CASSEPGQGVAVRQFF.